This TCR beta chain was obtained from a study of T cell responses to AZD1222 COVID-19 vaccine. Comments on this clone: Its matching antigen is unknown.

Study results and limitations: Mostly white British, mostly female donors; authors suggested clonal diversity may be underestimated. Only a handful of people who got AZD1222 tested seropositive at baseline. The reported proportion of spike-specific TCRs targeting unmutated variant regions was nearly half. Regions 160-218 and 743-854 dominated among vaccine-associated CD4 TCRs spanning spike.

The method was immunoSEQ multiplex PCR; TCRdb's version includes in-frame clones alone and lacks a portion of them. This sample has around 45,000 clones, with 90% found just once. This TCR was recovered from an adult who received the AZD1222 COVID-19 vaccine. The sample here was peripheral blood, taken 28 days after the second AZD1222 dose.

Written as DNA, the CDR3 is TGCGCCAGCAGTAGGGGGACAGGGGGCCCCACCTACGAGCAGTACTTC. Residues: CASSRGTGGPTYEQYF. The rearrangement uses TRBV5-1 and TRBJ2-7; TRBD1 agrees at 12 bases. Germline V gene sequence: CDR1 SGHRS, CDR2 YFSETQ. V was pared by 5 bases and J by 2 bases, with 8 bases of the junction left unmatched. The CDR3 loop spans 16 amino acids.